A selection of T cell receptor beta chains follows, all from one sample in a study of control samples from healthy donors and cancer patients. Produced via immunoSEQ multiplex PCR; TCRdb's table is partial and in-frame only. This repertoire shows over 150,000 clones, 90% to 95% found once; its top ten account for around 15%. The sample was PBMCs. These TCRs come from a man in his 60s with colorectal cancer. CDR3s include the opening cysteine and the closing phenylalanine or tryptophan.

v_call	cdr3_aa
TRBV2	CASSFQSHYGYTF
TRBV28	CASRWDRTIDYGYTF
TRBV5-6	CASSFFGQDTEAFF
TRBV12-3/TRBV12-4	CASSFGRTYEQYF
TRBV29-1	CSVEEGQRNTEAFF
TRBV10-1	CASSESRGTDTQYF
TRBV5-4	CASRPGMTYEQYF
TRBV6-2/TRBV6-3	CASSYPTGGAYGYTF
TRBV25-1	CASSGPGGNYGYTF
TRBV7-2	CASSLVPGPEYEQYF
TRBV5-4	CASSLEVAGGLQYF
TRBV18	CASSPQDTGELFF
TRBV7-9	CASSKGDSNQPQHF
TRBV4-1	CASRGGNYGYTF
TRBV19	CASSIAPGGASSPLHF
TRBV19	CATKGDRENTEAFF
TRBV6-5	CASSTRTAYNYGYTF
TRBV19	CASSLGLTDRYEQYF
TRBV27	CASRLQGLSYEQYF
TRBV30	CAWSRNYEQYF
TRBV7-9	CASSLATSGYYEQYF
TRBV5-4	CASSLAGGSSGELFF
TRBV6-5	CASSSPTGITYEQYF
TRBV21-1	CASSKANRQVSYGYTF
TRBV28	CASSGGPGNEKLFF
TRBV5-1	CASSPGTGNTEAFF
TRBV6-5	CASTKWGREQNGYTF
TRBV5-1	CASRGSGNTIYF
TRBV5-4	CASSLNEGWGDTQYF
TRBV10-3	CAISPGTGARETQYF
TRBV5-1	CASSPGGDGNYGYTF
TRBV6-4	CASSETGSSGANVLTF
TRBV5-1	CASSFEAGLYNEQFF
TRBV6-5	CASRKINSDRVGYTF
TRBV11-2	CASSLRGQPQHF
TRBV18	CASSPSRRDNEKLFF
TRBV9	CASSPRTGAYEQYF
TRBV19	CASSISDRGDYEQYF
TRBV5-1	CASGMQERGWETQYF
TRBV3-1/TRBV3-2	CASSQGYGNYEQYF
TRBV5-6	CASSLRGGVQPQHF
TRBV2	CASSQADSNQPQHF
TRBV12-3/TRBV12-4	CASSLSSYGYTF
TRBV18	CASSLGTASGNTIYF
TRBV6-5	CASSSFSGTYEQYF
TRBV19	CASSTQSDRGGHQPQHF
TRBV5-3	CARSPTPGQEWETLQETQYF
TRBV4-1	CASSVSSRGGNTIYF
TRBV4-1	CASSQELAGGPYNEQFF
TRBV30	CAWSVRSTAYEQYF
TRBV7-9	CASSSRTGSYEQYF
TRBV7-2	CASSFVETQYF
TRBV3-1/TRBV3-2	CASSQDSGTGELFF
TRBV4-2	CASSSGGRYEQYF
TRBV9	CASSRSRQPPPPYF
TRBV6-5	CASSYQAGSSTDTQYF
TRBV6-2/TRBV6-3	CASSYPGAGNQPQHF
TRBV21-1	CASSKSLTDNTEAFF
TRBV27	CASSFLRGGGGYTF
TRBV5-4	CASSLGGQVNTGELFF